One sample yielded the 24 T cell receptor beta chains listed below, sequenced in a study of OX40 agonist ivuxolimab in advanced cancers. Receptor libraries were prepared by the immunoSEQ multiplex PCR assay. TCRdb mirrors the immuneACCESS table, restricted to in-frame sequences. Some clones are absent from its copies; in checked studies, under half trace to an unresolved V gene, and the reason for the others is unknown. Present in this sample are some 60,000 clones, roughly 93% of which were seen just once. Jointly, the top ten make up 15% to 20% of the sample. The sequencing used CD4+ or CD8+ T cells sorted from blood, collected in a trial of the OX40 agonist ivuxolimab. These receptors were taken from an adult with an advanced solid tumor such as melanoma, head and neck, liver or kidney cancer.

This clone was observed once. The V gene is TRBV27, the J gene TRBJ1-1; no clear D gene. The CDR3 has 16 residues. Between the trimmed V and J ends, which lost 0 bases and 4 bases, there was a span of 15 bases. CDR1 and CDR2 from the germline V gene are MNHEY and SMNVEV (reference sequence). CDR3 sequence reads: CASSLSITLKSTEAFF. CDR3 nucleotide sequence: TGTGCCAGCAGTTTATCGATTACCTTGAAGAGCACTGAAGCTTTCTTT.

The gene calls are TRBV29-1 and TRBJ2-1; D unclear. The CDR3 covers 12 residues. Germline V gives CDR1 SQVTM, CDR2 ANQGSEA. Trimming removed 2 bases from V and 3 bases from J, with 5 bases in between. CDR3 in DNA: TGCAGCGTTGAATCCAGCTACAATGAGCAGTTCTTC. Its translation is CSVESSYNEQFF.

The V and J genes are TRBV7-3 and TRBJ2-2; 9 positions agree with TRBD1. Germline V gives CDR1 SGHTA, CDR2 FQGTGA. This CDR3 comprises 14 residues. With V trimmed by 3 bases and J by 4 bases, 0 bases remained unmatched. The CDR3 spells CASSLTGGTGELFF. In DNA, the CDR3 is TGTGCCAGCAGCTTGACAGGGGGCACCGGGGAGCTGTTTTTT. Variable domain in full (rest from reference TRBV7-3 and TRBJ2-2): GAGVSQTPSNKVTEKGKYVELRCDPISGHTALYWYRQSLGQGPEFLIYFQGTGAADDSGLPNDRFFAVRPEGSVSTLKIQRTERGDSAVYLCASSLTGGTGELFFGEGSRLTVL.

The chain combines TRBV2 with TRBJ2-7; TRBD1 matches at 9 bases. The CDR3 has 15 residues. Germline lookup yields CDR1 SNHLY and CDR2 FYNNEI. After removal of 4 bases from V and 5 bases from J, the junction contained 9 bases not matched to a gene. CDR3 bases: TGTGCCAGCAGTGTCCGTGGGACAGGGATACACGAGCAGTACTTC. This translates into CASSVRGTGIHEQYF. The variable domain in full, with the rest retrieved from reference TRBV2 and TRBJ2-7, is EPEVTQTPSHQVTQMGQEVILRCVPISNHLYFYWYRQILGQKVEFLVSFYNNEISEKSEIFDDQFSVERPDGSNFTLKIRSTKLEDSAMYFCASSVRGTGIHEQYFGPGTRLTVT.

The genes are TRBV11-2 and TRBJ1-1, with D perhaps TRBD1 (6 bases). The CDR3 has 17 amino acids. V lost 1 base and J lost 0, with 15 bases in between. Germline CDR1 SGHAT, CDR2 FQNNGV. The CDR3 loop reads CASSLVRGQTMNTEAFF. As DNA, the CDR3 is TGTGCCAGCAGCTTAGTTAGAGGACAGACCATGAACACTGAAGCTTTCTTT.

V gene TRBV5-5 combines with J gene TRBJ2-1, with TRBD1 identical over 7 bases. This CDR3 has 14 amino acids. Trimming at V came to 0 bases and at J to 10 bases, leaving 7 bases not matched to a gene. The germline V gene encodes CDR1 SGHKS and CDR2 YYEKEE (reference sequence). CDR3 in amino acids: CASSLAVLGGEQFF. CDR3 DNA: TGTGCCAGCAGCTTGGCCGTCCTAGGGGGCGAGCAGTTCTTC. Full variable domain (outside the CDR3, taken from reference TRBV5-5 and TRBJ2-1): DAGVTQSPTHLIKTRGQQVTLRCSPISGHKSVSWYQQVLGQGPQFIFQYYEKEERGRGNFPDRFSARQFPNYSSELNVNALLLGDSALYLCASSLAVLGGEQFFGPGTRLTVL.

The CDR3 coding sequence is TGTGCCAGCAGTTACGGGAGCGGGAGCAATGAGCAGTTCTTC. Encoded protein: CASSYGSGSNEQFF. The chain employs TRBV6-5 and TRBJ2-1; 8 bases line up with TRBD2. CDR3 length equals 14 residues. Germline loops: CDR1 MNHEY, CDR2 SVGAGI. After removal of 2 bases from V and 6 bases from J, the junction contained 3 bases not matched to a gene.

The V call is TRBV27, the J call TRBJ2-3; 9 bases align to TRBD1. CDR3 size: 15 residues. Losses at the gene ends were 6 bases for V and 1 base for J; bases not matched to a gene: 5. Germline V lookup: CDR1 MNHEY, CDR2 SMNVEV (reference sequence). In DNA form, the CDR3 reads TGTGCCAGCAGAATCCGGGACAGGGGCACAGATACGCAGTATTTT. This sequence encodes CASRIRDRGTDTQYF.

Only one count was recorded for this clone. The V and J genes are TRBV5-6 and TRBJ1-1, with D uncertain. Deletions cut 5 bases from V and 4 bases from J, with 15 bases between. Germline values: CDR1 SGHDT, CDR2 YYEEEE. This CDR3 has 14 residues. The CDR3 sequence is CASRAGRLFTEAFF. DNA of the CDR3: TGTGCCAGCAGGGCTGGCAGGTTATTCACTGAAGCTTTCTTT.

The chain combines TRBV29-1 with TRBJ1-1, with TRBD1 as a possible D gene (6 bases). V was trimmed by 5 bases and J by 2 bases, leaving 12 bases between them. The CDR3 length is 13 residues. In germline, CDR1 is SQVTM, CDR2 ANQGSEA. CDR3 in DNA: TGCAGCGTTAACACAGGGCTAAACACTGAAGCTTTCTTT. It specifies CSVNTGLNTEAFF.

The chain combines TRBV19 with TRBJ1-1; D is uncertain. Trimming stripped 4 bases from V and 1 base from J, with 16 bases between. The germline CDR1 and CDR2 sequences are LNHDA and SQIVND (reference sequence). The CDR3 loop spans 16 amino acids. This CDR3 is CASSSPFDGKNTEAFF. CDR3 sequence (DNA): TGTGCCAGTAGTAGTCCCTTCGACGGGAAGAACACTGAAGCTTTCTTT.

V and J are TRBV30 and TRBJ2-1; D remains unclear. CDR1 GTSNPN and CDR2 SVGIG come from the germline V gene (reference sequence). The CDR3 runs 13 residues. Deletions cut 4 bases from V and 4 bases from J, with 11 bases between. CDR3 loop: CAWTMDGYNEQFF. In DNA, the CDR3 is TGTGCCTGGACCATGGACGGTTACAATGAGCAGTTCTTC.

CDR3 DNA: TGTGCCAGCAGCTTACCCAGCCGGGGACCATCCTACAATGAGCAGTTCTTC. Translated: CASSLPSRGPSYNEQFF. The chain recombines TRBV7-9 with TRBJ2-1; D could derive from TRBD1 or TRBD2 (5 bases each). The CDR3 is 17 residues long. V shed 2 bases and J shed 1 base, with 15 bases lying between them. The germline CDR1 and CDR2 sequences are SEHNR and FQNEAQ (reference sequence). The whole variable domain, filled in from reference TRBV7-9 and TRBJ2-1, reads DTGVSQNPRHKITKRGQNVTFRCDPISEHNRLYWYRQTLGQGPEFLTYFQNEAQLEKSRLLSDRFSAERPKGSFSTLEIQRTEQGDSAMYLCASSLPSRGPSYNEQFFGPGTRLTVL.

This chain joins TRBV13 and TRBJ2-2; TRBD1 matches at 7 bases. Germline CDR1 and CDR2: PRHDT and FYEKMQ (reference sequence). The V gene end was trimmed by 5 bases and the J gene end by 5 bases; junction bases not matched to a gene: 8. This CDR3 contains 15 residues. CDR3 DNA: TGTGCCAGCAGCCCGAGGGGGCGCGTGACCGGGGAGCTGTTTTTT. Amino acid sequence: CASSPRGRVTGELFF. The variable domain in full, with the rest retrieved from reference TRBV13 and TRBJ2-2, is AAGVIQSPRHLIKEKRETATLKCYPIPRHDTVYWYQQGPGQDPQFLISFYEKMQSDKGSIPDRFSAQQFSDYHSELNMSSLELGDSALYFCASSPRGRVTGELFFGEGSRLTVL.

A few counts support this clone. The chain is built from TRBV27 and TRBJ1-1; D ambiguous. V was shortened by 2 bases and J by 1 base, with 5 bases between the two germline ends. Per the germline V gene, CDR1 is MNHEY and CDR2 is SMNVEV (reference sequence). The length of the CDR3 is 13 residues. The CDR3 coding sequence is TGTGCCAGCAGTTTAGTCTGGAACACTGAAGCTTTCTTT. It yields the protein CASSLVWNTEAFF.

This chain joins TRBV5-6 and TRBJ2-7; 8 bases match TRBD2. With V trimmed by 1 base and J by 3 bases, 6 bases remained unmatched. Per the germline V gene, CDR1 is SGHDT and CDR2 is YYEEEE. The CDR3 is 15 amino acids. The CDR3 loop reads CASSLRPGLVYEQYF. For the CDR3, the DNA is TGTGCCAGCAGCTTGCGTCCGGGACTAGTCTACGAGCAGTACTTC.

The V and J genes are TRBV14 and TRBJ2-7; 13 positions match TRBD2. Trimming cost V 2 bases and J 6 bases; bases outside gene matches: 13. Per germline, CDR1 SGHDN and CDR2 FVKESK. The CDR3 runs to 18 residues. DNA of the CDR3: TGTGCCAGCAGCCAATGGGGGACTAGCGGGGCTTACCCCAGCGAGCAGTACTTC. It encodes CASSQWGTSGAYPSEQYF.

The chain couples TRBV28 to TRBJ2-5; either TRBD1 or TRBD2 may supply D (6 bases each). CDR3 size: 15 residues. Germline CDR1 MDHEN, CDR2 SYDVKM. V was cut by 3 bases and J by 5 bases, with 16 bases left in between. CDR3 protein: CASSFGDRRGETQYF. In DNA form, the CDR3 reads TGTGCCAGCAGTTTTGGGGACCGGAGGGGGGAGACCCAGTACTTC.

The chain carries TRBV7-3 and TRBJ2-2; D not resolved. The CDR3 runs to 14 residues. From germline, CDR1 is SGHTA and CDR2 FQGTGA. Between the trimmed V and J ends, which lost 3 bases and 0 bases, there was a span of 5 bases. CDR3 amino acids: CASSLGSNTGELFF. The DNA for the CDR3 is TGTGCCAGCAGCTTGGGGTCGAACACCGGGGAGCTGTTTTTT.

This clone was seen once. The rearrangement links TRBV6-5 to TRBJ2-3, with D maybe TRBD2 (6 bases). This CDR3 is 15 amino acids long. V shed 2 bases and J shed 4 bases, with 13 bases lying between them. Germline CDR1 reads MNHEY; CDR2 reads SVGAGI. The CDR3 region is CASSYNGWGADTQYF. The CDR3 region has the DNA TGTGCCAGCAGTTACAACGGGTGGGGGGCAGATACGCAGTATTTT.

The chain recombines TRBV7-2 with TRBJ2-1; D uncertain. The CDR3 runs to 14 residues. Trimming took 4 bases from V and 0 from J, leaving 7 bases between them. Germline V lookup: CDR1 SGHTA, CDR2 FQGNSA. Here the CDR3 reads CASSYHSSYNEQFF. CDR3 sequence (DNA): TGTGCCAGCAGCTACCACAGCTCCTACAATGAGCAGTTCTTC.

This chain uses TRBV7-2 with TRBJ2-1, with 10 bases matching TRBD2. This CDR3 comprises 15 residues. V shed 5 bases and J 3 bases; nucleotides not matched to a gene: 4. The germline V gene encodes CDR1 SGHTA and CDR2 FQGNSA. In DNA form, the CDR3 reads TGTGCCAGCAGCACTAGCGGGGATCTCTACAATGAGCAGTTCTTC. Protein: CASSTSGDLYNEQFF.

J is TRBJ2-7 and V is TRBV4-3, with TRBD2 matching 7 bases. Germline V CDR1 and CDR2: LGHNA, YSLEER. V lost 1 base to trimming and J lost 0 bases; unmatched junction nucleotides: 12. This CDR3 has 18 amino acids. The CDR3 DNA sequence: TGCGCCAGCAGCCAAGCGGCGGGAGCCGAGATTCACTCCTACGAGCAGTACTTC. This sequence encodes CASSQAAGAEIHSYEQYF.

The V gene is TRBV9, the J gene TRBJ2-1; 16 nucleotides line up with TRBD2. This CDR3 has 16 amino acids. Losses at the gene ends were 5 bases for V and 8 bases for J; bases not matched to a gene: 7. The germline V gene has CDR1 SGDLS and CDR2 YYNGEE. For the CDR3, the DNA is TGTGCCAGCAGTAGGGGACTAGCGGGAGGGCCCGATGAGCAGTTCTTC. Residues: CASSRGLAGGPDEQFF.